These 25 T cell receptor beta chains were all obtained from the same sample, sequenced in a study of T cell responses to AZD1222 COVID-19 vaccine. TCRdb's copy holds only in-frame clones and misses some; the assay was immunoSEQ multiplex PCR. The sample holds around 200,000 clones; around 94% are singletons and the top ten take roughly 1.7%. Sequences were derived from peripheral blood, sampled 28 days after the second AZD1222 dose. These receptors were obtained from an adult who received the AZD1222 COVID-19 vaccine.

In its sample, this clone was seen once. The V and J genes are TRBV12-5 and TRBJ2-7; D might be TRBD1 (6 bases). V lost 0 bases and J lost 5, with 17 bases in between. CDR3 length: 16 residues. In germline, CDR1 is LGHNT, CDR2 FRNRAP. For the CDR3, the DNA is TGTGCTAGTGGTTTGGTTGTGAGGCAGGGGCCACACGAGCAGTACTTC. It translates to CASGLVVRQGPHEQYF.

The rearrangement links TRBV2 to TRBJ2-1; no clear D. The CDR3 runs 13 residues. The V and J ends lost 4 bases and 2 bases respectively, with 6 bases between them. Germline V gene data show CDR1 as SNHLY and CDR2 as FYNNEI. CDR3 amino acids: CASSGHPYNEQFF. CDR3 DNA: TGTGCCAGCAGTGGGCACCCCTACAATGAGCAGTTCTTC.

CDR3 amino acids: CASSELSGGGLVYGYTF. CDR3 coding DNA: TGTGCCAGCAGTGAACTTTCAGGAGGGGGGCTCGTCTATGGCTACACCTTC. V gene TRBV6-1 combines with J gene TRBJ1-2; tentative D call: TRBD1 (6 bases). The V and J ends lost 2 bases and 4 bases respectively, with 20 bases between them. From germline, CDR1 is MNHNS and CDR2 SASEGT. The CDR3 has 17 residues.

The CDR3 here is CASSPAPGYYNEQFF. CDR3 nucleotides: TGCGCCAGCAGCCCCGCTCCCGGGTACTACAATGAGCAGTTCTTC. The rearrangement uses TRBV4-3 and TRBJ2-1; D is unresolved. Germline CDR1 is LGHNA and CDR2 is YSLEER. This CDR3 is built from 15 residues. The ends were cut back, 4 bases at V and 3 bases at J, with 13 bases in the middle.

A single count supports this clone. The chain recombines TRBV3-1 (or the pseudogene TRBV3-2) with TRBJ1-1, with a possible D match to TRBD1 (5 bases). CDR1 and CDR2 from the germline V gene are LGHDT and YNNKEL (reference sequence). V dropped 2 bases and J dropped 4 bases, with 14 bases sitting between them. This CDR3 spans 15 amino acids. The chain's CDR3 is CASSQSLGRGTEAFF. The DNA of the CDR3 is TGTGCCAGCAGCCAAAGTCTGGGTAGGGGCACTGAAGCTTTCTTT.

This rearrangement joins TRBV30 to TRBJ1-1, with D possibly being TRBD1 (5 bases). This CDR3 is built from 11 residues. Germline-derived CDR1 and CDR2 are GTSNPN and SVGIG (reference sequence). V lost 6 bases to trimming and J lost 6 bases, with 11 bases between them. The CDR3 bases are TGTGCCTGCCAGCGGACACCTGAAGCTTTCTTT. Its protein product is CACQRTPEAFF. Complete variable domain (other parts from reference TRBV30 and TRBJ1-1): SQTIHQWPATLVQPVGSPLSLECTVEGTSNPNLYWYRQAAGRGLQLLFYSVGIGQISSEVPQNLSASRPQDRQFILSSKKLLLSDSGFYLCACQRTPEAFFGQGTRLTVV.

The chain couples TRBV19 to TRBJ1-2; D is unclear. The CDR3 runs 11 residues. The germline CDR1 and CDR2 sequences are LNHDA and SQIVND (reference sequence). Trimming cost V 9 bases and J 5 bases, with 10 bases left between them. CDR3 nucleotide sequence: TGTGCCAGCAGCGCGGCATATGGCTACACCTTC. It encodes CASSAAYGYTF.

The genes are TRBV2 and TRBJ2-7, with 8 bases aligning to TRBD1. Germline V gene sequence: CDR1 SNHLY, CDR2 FYNNEI. CDR3 length: 13 amino acids. CDR3 amino acids: CAGRQGASYEQYF. In DNA, the CDR3 is TGTGCAGGGCGGCAGGGGGCGTCCTACGAGCAGTACTTC.

V gene TRBV10-1 combines with J gene TRBJ1-1, with TRBD1 as a possible D gene (5 bases). V was pared by 8 bases and J by 2 bases, with 12 bases between. Per germline, CDR1 WNHNN and CDR2 SYGVQD (reference sequence). The CDR3 runs 13 residues. This chain's CDR3 is CASQDSLNTEAFF. CDR3 sequence (DNA): TGCGCCAGCCAAGACAGCCTTAACACTGAAGCTTTCTTT.

The chain is built from TRBV5-4 and TRBJ1-1; tentatively, D is TRBD1 (5 bases). V lost 4 bases and J 4 bases, leaving 14 bases between the germline ends. The CDR3 totals 14 residues. Germline values: CDR1 SGHNT, CDR2 YYREEE (reference sequence). CDR3 DNA: TGTGCCAGCAGCCATGGGACCGATCGCACTGAAGCTTTCTTT. It translates to CASSHGTDRTEAFF.

This chain uses TRBV7-9 with TRBJ2-2, with D possibly TRBD2 on 6 matching bases. CDR1 is SEHNR, CDR2 FQNEAQ, per germline (reference sequence). Trimming cost V 11 bases and J 4 bases, with 14 bases left between them. The CDR3 extends over 13 amino acids. The CDR3 DNA sequence: TGTGCCCGGCCGGGAGCCCGCACCGGGGAGCTGTTTTTT. Its protein is CARPGARTGELFF.

The V gene is TRBV4-1, the J gene TRBJ1-4; D is unclear. Trimming removed 3 bases at V and 3 bases at J, with 11 bases between. The CDR3 is 15 amino acids. CDR1 and CDR2 from the germline V gene are MGHRA and YSYEKL. This chain's CDR3 is CASSHNLGANEKLFF. The CDR3 nucleotides read TGCGCCAGCAGCCACAACCTCGGGGCTAATGAAAAACTGTTTTTT.

The chain combines TRBV7-8 with TRBJ2-2; TRBD2 might be the D (5 bases). This CDR3 spans 14 amino acids. CDR1 is SGHVS and CDR2 is FQNEAQ in the germline V gene. V was shortened by 1 base and J by 6 bases, with 9 bases between the two germline ends. CDR3 amino acids: CASSLVLGSGELFF. DNA for the CDR3: TGTGCCAGCAGCTTAGTACTAGGCTCCGGGGAGCTGTTTTTT.

The chain recombines TRBV9 with TRBJ2-7; 9 bases align to TRBD1. CDR3 length equals 15 residues. The junction had 10 bases not matched to a gene; V was cut back by 4 bases and J by 5 bases. From germline, CDR1 is SGDLS and CDR2 YYNGEE. CDR3 sequence reads: CASSQEGDRANEQYF. In nucleotides, the CDR3 is TGTGCCAGCAGCCAAGAAGGGGACAGGGCGAACGAGCAGTACTTC. Drawing the rest from reference TRBV9 and TRBJ2-7, the complete variable domain is DSGVTQTPKHLITATGQRVTLRCSPRSGDLSVYWYQQSLDQGLQFLIQYYNGEERAKGNILERFSAQQFPDLHSELNLSSLELGDSALYFCASSQEGDRANEQYFGPGTRLTVT.

The chain combines TRBV5-1 with TRBJ2-3; D not certain. Germline values: CDR1 SGHRS, CDR2 YFSETQ. The V end was cut by 0 bases, the J end by 0 bases, with 8 bases between. The CDR3 covers 15 residues. Here the CDR3 DNA reads TGCGCCAGCAGCTTGGGACAAAGGAGCACAGATACGCAGTATTTT. Its protein product is CASSLGQRSTDTQYF.

This rearrangement joins TRBV28 to TRBJ1-1, with 7 bases fitting TRBD1. Unmatched junction bases numbered 8, after V lost 4 bases and J lost 0 bases. The CDR3 has 16 amino acids. Per the germline V gene, CDR1 is MDHEN and CDR2 is SYDVKM. DNA for the CDR3: TGTGCCAGCAGTTCTGCGGGGACAGCAATGAACACTGAAGCTTTCTTT. Amino acids: CASSSAGTAMNTEAFF.

V usage is TRBV6-4 and J usage is TRBJ1-1; D gene ambiguous. Germline V gene data show CDR1 as MRHNA and CDR2 as SNTAGT. This CDR3 is built from 13 residues. V gave up 6 bases and J gave up 3 bases, with 11 bases separating them. The CDR3 coding sequence is TGTGCCAGCAGGCCGGCCGGCCACACTGAAGCTTTCTTT. The encoded protein is CASRPAGHTEAFF.

The J gene is TRBJ2-7, the V gene TRBV5-1; 8 bases agree with TRBD1. The germline CDR1 and CDR2 sequences are SGHRS and YFSETQ. CDR3 length equals 14 residues. V dropped 4 bases and J dropped 0; count of bases not matched to a gene: 3. The CDR3 loop is CASSGQGNSYEQYF. In DNA form, the CDR3 reads TGCGCCAGCAGCGGACAGGGAAACTCCTACGAGCAGTACTTC.

The chain links TRBV3-1 (or the pseudogene TRBV3-2) to TRBJ1-1; D remains ambiguous. The CDR3 covers 15 residues. Per germline, CDR1 LGHDT and CDR2 YNNKEL (reference sequence). The V end lost 1 base, the J end lost 2 bases, and 11 bases lay between the germline ends. The CDR3 DNA is TGTGCCAGCAGCCAAGCCCTAAACAGAAACACTGAAGCTTTCTTT. Its protein product is CASSQALNRNTEAFF.

Here the CDR3 DNA reads TGCAGCGCCGACAACGGGGGGAGCGATACGCAGTATTTT. It translates to CSADNGGSDTQYF. The chain carries TRBV29-1 and TRBJ2-3, with 7 bases aligning to TRBD2. The CDR3 is 13 amino acids. CDR1 and CDR2 (germline): SQVTM, ANQGSEA. Germline trimming cut 7 bases from V and 6 bases from J; bases unmatched to any gene: 10.

The rearrangement links TRBV19 to TRBJ1-6; 7 nucleotides line up with TRBD1. Germline V CDR1 and CDR2: LNHDA, SQIVND (reference sequence). V lost 5 bases, J lost 7 bases, and 2 bases stayed unmatched. The CDR3 loop spans 13 amino acids. CDR3 sequence reads: CASSPTGNSPLHF. The CDR3 DNA follows: TGTGCCAGTAGTCCGACAGGGAATTCACCCCTCCACTTT.

The V gene is TRBV27, the J gene TRBJ1-5; D is unresolved. The CDR3 runs 17 residues. The V gene's germline CDR1 is MNHEY and CDR2 SMNVEV (reference sequence). V lost 4 bases, J lost 4 bases, and 20 bases lay in between. The CDR3, as DNA: TGTGCCAGCAGTTCCATTTCCGTCGCCGGATATAATCAGCCCCAGCATTTT. As protein: CASSSISVAGYNQPQHF.

V usage is TRBV19 and J usage is TRBJ1-5; D is perhaps TRBD1 (5 bases). CDR3 length: 16 residues. The V and J ends lost 5 bases and 4 bases respectively, with 18 bases between them. The germline CDR1 and CDR2 sequences are LNHDA and SQIVND (reference sequence). The CDR3 reads CASSDLTGASNQPQHF. CDR3 DNA sequence: TGTGCCAGTAGTGATTTAACCGGGGCTAGTAATCAGCCCCAGCATTTT. Supplemented by reference TRBV19 and TRBJ1-5, the full variable domain reads DGGITQSPKYLFRKEGQNVTLSCEQNLNHDAMYWYRQDPGQGLRLIYYSQIVNDFQKGDIAEGYSVSREKKESFPLTVTSAQKNPTAFYLCASSDLTGASNQPQHFGDGTRLSIL.

The CDR3 DNA follows: TGTGCCAGCAGCCAGGGGCTCAAGTCCTACGAGCAGTACTTC. Translating it yields CASSQGLKSYEQYF. The chain is built from TRBV14 and TRBJ2-7; D perhaps matches TRBD1 (5 bases). V was cut by 3 bases and J by 1 base, with 10 bases left in between. Germline V gene data show CDR1 as SGHDN and CDR2 as FVKESK. The CDR3 is 14 residues long.

The chain has TRBV28 and TRBJ1-3, with D possibly matching TRBD1 (6 bases). Germline V gives CDR1 MDHEN, CDR2 SYDVKM. The CDR3 has 14 residues. The ends were cut back, 6 bases at V and 0 bases at J, with 9 bases in the middle. CDR3 amino acids: CASRTGSSGNTIYF. DNA of the CDR3: TGTGCCAGCAGGACAGGTTCCTCTGGAAACACCATATATTTT.